These 10 T cell receptor beta chains were sequenced from one sample in a study of blood T cell repertoires in COVID-19. This table comes from immunoSEQ multiplex PCR, and its TCRdb copy is limited to in-frame clones, with some not included. The sample consists of hundreds of thousands of clones, roughly 80% of them appearing once. Sequencing was carried out using peripheral blood. The source is a woman of 80 years or more with acute or convalescent COVID-19.

The rearrangement links TRBV28 to TRBJ1-5; D remains unclear. V lost 6 bases and J 11 bases, leaving 14 bases between the germline ends. The germline gives CDR1 MDHEN, CDR2 SYDVKM. CDR3 length: 12 residues. CDR3 protein: CASRRNAGSQHF. The CDR3 DNA sequence: TGTGCCAGCAGGAGAAACGCCGGTTCCCAGCATTTT.

This rearrangement joins TRBV4-1 to TRBJ1-5; D not resolved. Germline V gene sequence: CDR1 MGHRA, CDR2 YSYEKL. The CDR3 is made up of 13 amino acids. V was clipped by 5 bases and J by 2 bases, with 7 bases between them. CDR3 sequence: CASSARGNQPQHF. In DNA, the CDR3 is TGCGCCAGCAGCGCGAGGGGCAATCAGCCCCAGCATTTT.

The genes are TRBV20-1 and TRBJ1-1; 9 bases map to TRBD1. V was clipped by 3 bases and J by 0 bases; unmatched bases: 17. This CDR3 is built from 19 residues. Germline CDR1 DFQATT, CDR2 SNEGSKA (reference sequence). The CDR3 bases are TGCAGTGCTAGTCAGCTTTGGACAGGGGAAGGAAGTCTGAACACTGAAGCTTTCTTT. This sequence encodes CSASQLWTGEGSLNTEAFF.

The gene calls are TRBV5-1 and TRBJ2-5; 9 bases match TRBD1. CDR3 length equals 16 residues. V was clipped by 3 bases and J by 1 base; unmatched bases: 7. Germline V gene data show CDR1 as SGHRS and CDR2 as YFSETQ. CDR3 bases: TGCGCCAGCAGCTCAACAGGGGGCGAGGTCCAAGAGACCCAGTACTTC. As protein: CASSSTGGEVQETQYF.

This clone has only a few counts. The chain carries TRBV28 and TRBJ2-7; D is unresolved. V was pared by 7 bases and J by 2 bases, with 18 bases between. The CDR3 is 15 residues long. CDR1 and CDR2 from the germline V gene are MDHEN and SYDVKM. CDR3 protein: CASTRTLGSTYEQYF. The DNA of the CDR3 is TGTGCCAGCACCCGCACGTTGGGCAGCACCTACGAGCAGTACTTC.

The J gene is TRBJ2-6, the V gene TRBV12-5, with 11 bases identical to TRBD1. Germline V gives CDR1 LGHNT, CDR2 FRNRAP. This CDR3 region has 19 residues. The trim removed 4 bases at V and 0 bases at J, leaving 8 bases unmatched. The CDR3 DNA sequence: TGTGCTAGTGGTTGGATCCGGGACAGGGGGAACTCTGGGGCCAACGTCCTGACTTTC. The encoded protein is CASGWIRDRGNSGANVLTF.

The chain couples TRBV6-2 or TRBV6-3 to TRBJ1-1; no clear D. The CDR3 has 15 amino acids. V was pared by 0 bases and J by 10 bases, with 18 bases between. Germline CDR1 and CDR2: MNHEY and SVGEGT. DNA for the CDR3: TGTGCCAGCAGTTACTCTGGCAGGCGAATCCTCGGAGCTTTCTTT. It yields the protein CASSYSGRRILGAFF.

The V gene is TRBV6-5, the J gene TRBJ1-6; the match to TRBD1 covers 9 bases. With 6 bases clipped from V and 8 bases from J, the junction kept 5 bases outside the gene matches. Germline V gene data show CDR1 as MNHEY and CDR2 as SVGAGI. This CDR3 is built from 14 residues. The CDR3 sequence is CASRGTGIYSPLHF. The CDR3 coding sequence is TGTGCCAGCAGAGGGACAGGGATCTATTCACCCCTCCACTTT.

The chain has TRBV11-2 and TRBJ1-2; perhaps TRBD1 as D (6 bases). The CDR3 totals 14 residues. V was clipped by 6 bases and J by 4 bases, with 15 bases between them. The germline V gene encodes CDR1 SGHAT and CDR2 FQNNGV. The CDR3 nucleotides are TGTGCCAGCAGAAAGGGGGGGGCTTCCTATGGCTACACCTTC. This codes for CASRKGGASYGYTF.

V usage is TRBV7-2 and J usage is TRBJ2-5; 14 bases fit TRBD2. After removal of 2 bases from V and 5 bases from J, the junction contained 10 bases not matched to a gene. This CDR3 is built from 18 residues. From germline, CDR1 is SGHTA and CDR2 FQGNSA. The CDR3 loop reads CASSLPSTSGGAGETQYF. In DNA form, the CDR3 reads TGTGCCAGCAGCTTACCCTCGACTAGCGGGGGGGCCGGTGAGACCCAGTACTTC.